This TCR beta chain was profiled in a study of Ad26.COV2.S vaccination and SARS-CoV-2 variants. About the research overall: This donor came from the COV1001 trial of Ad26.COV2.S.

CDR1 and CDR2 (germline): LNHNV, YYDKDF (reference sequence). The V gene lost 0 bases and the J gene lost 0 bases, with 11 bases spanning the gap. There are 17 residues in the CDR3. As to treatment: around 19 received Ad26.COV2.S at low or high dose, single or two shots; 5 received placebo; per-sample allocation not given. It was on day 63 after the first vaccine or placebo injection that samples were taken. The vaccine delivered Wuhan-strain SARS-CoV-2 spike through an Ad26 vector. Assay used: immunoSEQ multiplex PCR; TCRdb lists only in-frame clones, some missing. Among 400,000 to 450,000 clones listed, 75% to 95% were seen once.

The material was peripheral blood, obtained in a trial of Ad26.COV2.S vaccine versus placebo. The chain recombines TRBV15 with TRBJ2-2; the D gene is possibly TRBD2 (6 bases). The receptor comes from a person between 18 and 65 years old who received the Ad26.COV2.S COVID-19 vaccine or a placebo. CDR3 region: CATSRDAEGPNTGELFF. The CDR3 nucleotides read TGTGCCACCAGCAGAGATGCGGAGGGGCCGAACACCGGGGAGCTGTTTTTT. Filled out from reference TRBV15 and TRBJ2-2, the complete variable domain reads DAMVIQNPRYQVTQFGKPVTLSCSQTLNHNVMYWYQQKSSQAPKLLFHYYDKDFNNEADTPDNFQSRRPNTSFCFLDIRSPGLGDTAMYLCATSRDAEGPNTGELFFGEGSRLTVL.